This TCR beta chain was retrieved from a study of T cell responses to AZD1222 COVID-19 vaccine. General study results and limits: There were vaccine-associated CD4 TCRs across spike, dominant at 160-218 and 743-854. Increases in Spike-specific TCR breadth and depth were seen after two AZD1222 doses.

The protocol was immunoSEQ multiplex PCR, while the TCRdb copy is restricted to in-frame clones and leaves out a portion. Seen here are about 170,000 clones, over 80% observed once, and the top ten hold more than 3.5%. For this clone: Its antigen remains unknown.

The sample was peripheral blood, taken 28 days after the second dose of the MenACWY control vaccine. This clonotype originated in an adult who received the MenACWY meningococcal vaccine as a control.

CDR3 residues: CASSLGRAEAFF. CDR3 in DNA: TGTGCCAGCAGCTTAGGGCGGGCTGAAGCTTTCTTT. V and J are TRBV7-9 and TRBJ1-1, with D unresolved. This CDR3 contains 12 residues. Trimming shortened V by 1 base and J by 6 bases, and 6 bases separated the two germline ends. Germline V gene sequence: CDR1 SEHNR, CDR2 FQNEAQ (reference sequence).